These T cell receptor beta chains were read from a single sample in a study of T cells in Graves' hyperthyroidism and ophthalmopathy. TCRdb itself ran the multiplex PCR reads through MiXCR, one entry per CDR3 protein. The sample yields roughly 500,000 distinct CDR3 sequences, about 46% seen once. Sample: peripheral blood or thyroid tissue (not recorded which). These receptors all stem from an adult woman with Graves' disease, either hyperthyroidism or ophthalmopathy (not recorded which). Each CDR3 is given with its conserved first and last residue. The D gene is left open where the match is weak. Clone size is shown for a subset of rows, as once, few, many or a class of expanded clone.

d_gene	len	j_gene	v_gene	abundance	CDR3nt	CDR3aa
-	14	TRBJ2-7	TRBV19	-	TGTGCCAACCTAGATCATGCCTCCTTCGACGAGCAGTACTTC	CANLDHASFDEQYF
-	15	TRBJ1-6	TRBV7-9	many	TGTGCCAGCCCCGAGGGGCCGGAGCCTAATTCACCCCTCCACTTT	CASPEGPEPNSPLHF
-	11	TRBJ1-2	TRBV7-2	-	TGTGCCAGCAGCCCCCGGGACCACCCCATCTTC	CASSPRDHPIF
-	16	TRBJ2-5	TRBV7-3	-	TGTGCCAGCAGCCATACAGGGACTCTATACCAAGAGACCCAGTACTTC	CASSHTGTLYQETQYF
-	14	TRBJ1-1	TRBV4-1	many	TGCGCCAGCAGCCAAGCGGGGGGTAACACTGAAGCTTTCTTT	CASSQAGGNTEAFF
-	16	TRBJ1-1	TRBV6-5	few	TGTGCCAGCAGGGGCGGGGGGCTGGTCTCAGACCCTGAAGCTTTCTTT	CASRGGGLVSDPEAFF
TRBD1	15	TRBJ1-2	TRBV12-3/TRBV12-4	-	TGTGCCAGCAGGTCGACAGGGGGCGGTCGCTATGGCTACACCTTC	CASRSTGGGRYGYTF
-	12	TRBJ2-7	TRBV29-1	many	TGCAGCGTTGTGGTTAGCTCCTACGAGCAGTACTTC	CSVVVSSYEQYF
-	12	TRBJ2-7	TRBV7-9	few	TGTGCCAGCAGCTTGACCGAGAACGAGCAGTACTTC	CASSLTENEQYF
TRBD1	15	TRBJ1-3	TRBV12-3/TRBV12-4	-	TGTGCCAGCATTCCGACCCGGGACAGGAGGAACACCATATATTTT	CASIPTRDRRNTIYF
-	12	TRBJ1-5	TRBV12-3/TRBV12-4	many	TGTGCCAGCAGTTTCATGGTTCAGCCCCAGCATTTT	CASSFMVQPQHF
-	11	TRBJ1-2	TRBV20-1	many	TGCAGTACCCCCAAGGGACATGGCTACACCTTC	CSTPKGHGYTF
-	15	TRBJ1-2	TRBV28	few	TGTGCCAGCAGTTCAGGACAGCAACCCCTTTATGGCTACACCTTC	CASSSGQQPLYGYTF
-	13	TRBJ1-5	TRBV9	many	TGTGCCAGCAGCGTAGACGGTTATCAGCCCCAGCATTTT	CASSVDGYQPQHF
-	16	TRBJ1-3	TRBV5-1	many	TGCGCCAGCAGCTACCTGGTGGGCAGTCCTGGAAACACCATATATTTT	CASSYLVGSPGNTIYF
-	16	TRBJ2-1	TRBV5-1	-	TGCGCCAGCAGCCGGGGGACAGTGAGCTCCTACAATGAGCAGTTCTTC	CASSRGTVSSYNEQFF
TRBD1	14	TRBJ2-5	TRBV6-2/TRBV6-3	many	TGTGCCAGCAGACCGGGACAGGGGGCAGAGACCCAGTACTTC	CASRPGQGAETQYF
TRBD2	16	TRBJ2-2	TRBV9	many	TGTGCCAGCAGCTTCCGACTAGCGGGAGTGGGCGGGGAGCTGTTTTTT	CASSFRLAGVGGELFF
TRBD2	15	TRBJ2-7	TRBV20-1	many	TGCAGTGCTAGGCCCATCAGGAGGGAGGGTCACGAGCAGTACTTC	CSARPIRREGHEQYF
TRBD1	14	TRBJ1-1	TRBV11-2	-	TGTGCCAGCAGTCTAACAGGGGGCTGGACTGAAGCTTTCTTT	CASSLTGGWTEAFF
-	14	TRBJ1-1	TRBV25-1	once	TGTGCCAGCAGTGCTAGAGATGGGACCGAAGCAGCTTTCTTT	CASSARDGTEAAFF
-	11	TRBJ1-1	TRBV3-1	few	TGTGCCAGCAGCCACTACACTGAAGCTTTCTTT	CASSHYTEAFF
TRBD1	18	TRBJ1-1	TRBV5-1	many	TGCGCCAGCACAAGCGCGTCGGGACAGGAGTCTTTGAACACTGAAGCTTTCTTT	CASTSASGQESLNTEAFF
TRBD1	15	TRBJ2-5	TRBV7-2	many	TGTGCCAGCACCCCCGGGACAGGGGATGGGGAGACCCAGTACTTC	CASTPGTGDGETQYF
-	12	TRBJ2-5	TRBV6-2/TRBV6-3	many	TGTGCCAGCTCGTCGAGAGGGACCGATCAGTACTTC	CASSSRGTDQYF
-	13	TRBJ1-1	TRBV11-2	many	TGTGCCAGCAGCTTTGAAATGAACACTGAAGCTTTCTTT	CASSFEMNTEAFF
-	15	TRBJ1-4	TRBV7-9	-	TGTGCCAGCAGTCCCAGGGGCAAGGGGACCCGGAAACTGTTTTTT	CASSPRGKGTRKLFF
-	14	TRBJ1-2	TRBV7-2	-	TGTGCCAGCATCATTCCCCCCCCGGCTCATGGCTACACCTTC	CASIIPPPAHGYTF
-	13	TRBJ1-6	TRBV20-1	-	TGCAGTGCTGAGACAGGCTATAATTCACCCCTCCACTTT	CSAETGYNSPLHF
-	15	TRBJ2-7	TRBV6-5	many	TGTGCCAGCACCCAGTTAACGGGCGGAGGCTACGAGCAGTACTTC	CASTQLTGGGYEQYF
-	14	TRBJ1-5	TRBV5-1	few	TGTGCCAGCAGCCAAGTTCAACCCAATCAGCCCCAGCATTTT	CASSQVQPNQPQHF
-	15	TRBJ1-2	TRBV3-1	few	TGTGCCAGCAGCCAACCAGGAAAGAAACACGGAGGCTACACCTTC	CASSQPGKKHGGYTF
TRBD1	17	TRBJ1-5	TRBV2	-	TGTGCCAGCAGGGACGACAGGGGGCGCGACAGCAATCAGCCCCAGCATTTT	CASRDDRGRDSNQPQHF
-	16	TRBJ2-1	TRBV29-1	-	TGCAGCGTTGAAGATCTGGCTCTCCGGACATTCAATGAGCAGTTCTTC	CSVEDLALRTFNEQFF
-	13	TRBJ2-2	TRBV19	many	TGTGCCAGTAGTAATCCGAACACCGGGGAGCTGTTTTTT	CASSNPNTGELFF
-	14	TRBJ1-6	TRBV7-9	-	TGTGCCAGCAGCTTAAATCAGGGGAATTCACCCCTCCACTTT	CASSLNQGNSPLHF
-	15	TRBJ2-7	TRBV20-1	few	TGCAGTGCTACGATCGCGGGACAGAGAAACTACGAGCAGTACTTC	CSATIAGQRNYEQYF
TRBD2	17	TRBJ2-5	TRBV7-2	-	TGTGCCAGCAGCTCCCCCGGGACTAGCGGGGGACAAGAGACCCAGTACTTC	CASSSPGTSGGQETQYF
-	15	TRBJ1-1	TRBV7-9	few	TGTGCCAGCAGCTTAACCGGGGGGATGAACACTGAAGCTTTCTTT	CASSLTGGMNTEAFF
TRBD1	15	TRBJ1-5	TRBV6-6	-	TGTGCCAGCACCGACGAACAGGGGGTGGGTCAGCCCCAGCATTTT	CASTDEQGVGQPQHF
-	14	TRBJ1-1	TRBV18	-	TGTGCCAGCTCACGAGATACAGGGTACACTGAAGCTTTCTTT	CASSRDTGYTEAFF
-	14	TRBJ2-7	TRBV7-8	-	TGTGCCAGCAGCCCGCAGGAGAACAACTACGAGCAGTACTTC	CASSPQENNYEQYF
-	12	TRBJ1-2	TRBV6-1	once	TGTGCCAGCAGTCCCAGACACTCCTCCTACACCTTC	CASSPRHSSYTF
TRBD1	16	TRBJ2-7	TRBV5-1	-	TGCGCCAGCAGCTTGGACGGGACAGGGACTTACTACGAGCAGTACTTC	CASSLDGTGTYYEQYF
-	15	TRBJ1-1	TRBV20-1	-	TGCAGTGCTAGAGCTAGCCAGGGACGGAACACTGAAGCTTTCTTT	CSARASQGRNTEAFF
-	13	TRBJ1-2	TRBV24-1	-	TGTGCCACCGGGGTCGGTACCAACTATGGCTACACCTTC	CATGVGTNYGYTF
TRBD1	15	TRBJ1-1	TRBV15	few	TGTGCCACCAGCAGCCCCCAGGGGGTGAACACTGAAGCTTTCTTT	CATSSPQGVNTEAFF